This is a list of T cell receptor beta chains from one sample in a study of T cell responses to AZD1222 COVID-19 vaccine. This table comes from immunoSEQ multiplex PCR, and its TCRdb copy is limited to in-frame clones, with some not included. The repertoire includes about 100,000 clones, approximately 87% of them detected once, and approximately 3.3% sits in the top ten. Sequenced here: peripheral blood, sampled on day 0 of AZD1222 vaccination. Receptor source: an adult in good health. CDR3s include the opening cysteine and the closing phenylalanine or tryptophan. D genes are given only for firm matches. Clone size is given for some rows only: seen once, a few or many times, or a class if the clone is expanded.

V gene	clone size	D gene	CDR3 length	J gene	CDR3 protein	CDR3 DNA
TRBV3-1/TRBV3-2	once	.	13	TRBJ1-6	CASSHGGDSPLHF	TGTGCCAGCAGCCATGGGGGTGATTCACCCCTCCACTTT
TRBV5-1	.	TRBD2	15	TRBJ2-1	CASSLEGLAGGEQFF	TGCGCCAGCAGCTTGGAGGGACTAGCGGGGGGCGAGCAGTTCTTC
TRBV5-1	once	TRBD1	17	TRBJ1-2	CASSPTTRGQGDYGYTF	TGCGCCAGCAGCCCTACTACTCGCGGACAGGGGGACTATGGCTACACCTTC
TRBV20-1	.	.	14	TRBJ1-4	CSASLRGMFEKLFF	TGCAGTGCTAGTCTCAGGGGAATGTTTGAAAAACTGTTTTTT
TRBV5-1	few	TRBD1	14	TRBJ2-7	CASSDAGGSYEQYF	TGCGCCAGCAGCGACGCAGGGGGCAGCTACGAGCAGTACTTC
TRBV11-2	.	.	15	TRBJ2-3	CASSPRGGTPDTQYF	TGTGCCAGCAGCCCGAGGGGGGGGACGCCAGATACGCAGTATTTT
TRBV7-2	.	.	13	TRBJ1-6	CASSLGRASPLHF	TGTGCCAGCAGCTTAGGGAGAGCTTCACCCCTCCACTTT
TRBV4-2	once	TRBD1	17	TRBJ1-5	CASSQVTGGIGNQPQHF	TGTGCCAGCAGCCAAGTGACAGGGGGCATCGGCAATCAGCCCCAGCATTTT
TRBV7-9	.	.	13	TRBJ2-7	CASSLGFMDEQYF	TGTGCCAGCAGCTTAGGCTTTATGGACGAGCAGTACTTC
TRBV9	.	TRBD2	18	TRBJ2-1	CASSVELAGDQSYNEQFF	TGTGCCAGCAGCGTAGAGCTAGCGGGGGATCAATCCTACAATGAGCAGTTCTTC
TRBV4-2	few	.	14	TRBJ1-1	CASSQGRTNAEAFF	TGTGCCAGCAGCCAAGGCAGGACCAACGCTGAAGCTTTCTTT
TRBV5-6	.	.	17	TRBJ1-5	CASSSTGSGFGNQPQHF	TGTGCCAGCAGCTCGACAGGATCGGGTTTCGGCAATCAGCCCCAGCATTTT
TRBV3-1/TRBV3-2	.	TRBD2	18	TRBJ2-5	CASSHVPGLAGVGETQYF	TGTGCCAGCAGCCACGTCCCGGGACTAGCGGGGGTCGGAGAGACCCAGTACTTC
TRBV20-1	.	TRBD1	11	TRBJ1-1	CSANQGVGAFF	TGCAGTGCTAACCAGGGGGTTGGAGCTTTCTTT
TRBV6-5	.	.	15	TRBJ1-1	CASSYWKGMNTEAFF	TGTGCCAGCAGTTACTGGAAGGGGATGAACACTGAAGCTTTCTTT
TRBV7-9	many	.	13	TRBJ2-7	CASSPRGPYEQYF	TGTGCCAGCAGCCCCAGGGGACCCTACGAGCAGTACTTC